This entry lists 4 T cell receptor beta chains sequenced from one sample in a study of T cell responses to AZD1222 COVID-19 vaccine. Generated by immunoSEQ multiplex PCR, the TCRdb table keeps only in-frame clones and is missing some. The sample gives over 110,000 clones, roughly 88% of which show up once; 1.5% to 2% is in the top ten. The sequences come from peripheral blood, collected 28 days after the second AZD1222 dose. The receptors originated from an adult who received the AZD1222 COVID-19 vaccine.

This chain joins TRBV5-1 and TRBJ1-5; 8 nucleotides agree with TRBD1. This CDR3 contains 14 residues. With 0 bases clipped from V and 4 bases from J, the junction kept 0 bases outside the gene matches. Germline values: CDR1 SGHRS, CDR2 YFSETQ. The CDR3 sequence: CASSLGTGNQPQHF. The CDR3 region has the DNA TGCGCCAGCAGCTTGGGGACAGGGAATCAGCCCCAGCATTTT.

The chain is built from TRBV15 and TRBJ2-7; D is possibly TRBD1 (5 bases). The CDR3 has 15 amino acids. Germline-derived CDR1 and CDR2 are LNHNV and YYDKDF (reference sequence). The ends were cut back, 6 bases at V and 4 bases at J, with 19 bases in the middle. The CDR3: CATSTVGPSSYEQYF. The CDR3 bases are TGTGCCACCAGTACTGTGGGGCCCTCGTCTTACGAGCAGTACTTC.

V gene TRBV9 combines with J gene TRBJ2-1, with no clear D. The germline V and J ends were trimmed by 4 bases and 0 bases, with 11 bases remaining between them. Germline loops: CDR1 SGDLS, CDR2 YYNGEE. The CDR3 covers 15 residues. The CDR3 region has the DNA TGTGCCAGCAGCTTAGACTGGAGCTCCTACAATGAGCAGTTCTTC. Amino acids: CASSLDWSSYNEQFF.

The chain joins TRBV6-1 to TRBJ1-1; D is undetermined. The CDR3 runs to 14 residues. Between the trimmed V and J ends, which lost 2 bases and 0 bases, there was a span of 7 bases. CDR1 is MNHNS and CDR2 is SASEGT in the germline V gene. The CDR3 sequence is CASSETSLNTEAFF. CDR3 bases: TGTGCCAGCAGTGAAACCAGCCTGAACACTGAAGCTTTCTTT.